This T cell receptor beta chain came from a study of T-cell memory formation after mild COVID-19. The V gene end was trimmed by 6 bases and the J gene end by 1 base; junction bases not matched to a gene: 6. Germline V gene data show CDR1 as SNHLY and CDR2 as FYNNEI. CDR3 length equals 14 residues. Study-wide results and caveats: CD8+ contracting clones occupied EMRA, while CD4+ ones occupied mainly CM and EM.

This clonotype was detected a few times. The antigen is unknown. TCR alpha and TCR beta cDNA libraries carrying sample barcodes and UMIs came from 5'RACE with constant-segment primers. TCRdb redid the calling of the 5' RACE reads with MiXCR, one entry per CDR3 protein. The table includes roughly 350,000 distinct CDR3 sequences, under 30% detected once. The chain combines TRBV2 with TRBJ2-7; 7 bases align to TRBD1. The sequenced material came from PBMCs or a T cell subset sorted from them (not recorded which). This receptor was obtained from an adult woman who had mild COVID-19 (a few samples of this study predate the infection). Cell type and time point are not known. The CDR3 spells CASRVQGPSYEQYF. The CDR3 nucleotides are TGTGCCAGCAGGGTACAGGGGCCATCCTACGAGCAGTACTTC. Full variable domain (remainder filled in from reference TRBV2 and TRBJ2-7): EPEVTQTPSHQVTQMGQEVILRCVPISNHLYFYWYRQILGQKVEFLVSFYNNEISEKSEIFDDQFSVERPDGSNFTLKIRSTKLEDSAMYFCASRVQGPSYEQYFGPGTRLTVT.